What follows describes a single T cell receptor beta chain. Its target is not known. This specimen belongs to a study of cytomegalovirus exposure and HLA in healthy donors. All the people who gave samples were healthy bone marrow donors. Study findings and constraints: A later analysis reportedly found that, within productive TCRs, an Asian-associated ancestry cluster had fewer N-insertions than the mean observed across the roughly 690 donors.

Both 60 Vbeta primers and 13 Jbeta primers went into the PCR. Original processing notes: It was a later analysis that counted tens of millions of unique TCR beta chains, of which some 9.9 million were shared. Only in-frame clones appear in the TCRdb table, and some are missing; sequencing was by immunoSEQ multiplex PCR. The V and J calls and clone size are taken from that table; D and trimming were inferred from the DNA. The profile shows around 190,000 clones, 70% to 85% of them singletons. CDR3 size: 14 residues. Germline V gene data show CDR1 as SNHLY and CDR2 as FYNNEI. Trimming removed 10 bases from V and 2 bases from J; junction bases left unmatched: 9.

The TCR originated in a girl aged 2 to 10 in good health and CMV-seropositive. The chain combines TRBV2 with TRBJ2-5; 8 nucleotides match TRBD2. Sequenced input: PBMCs. The CDR3 DNA reads TGTGCCATCCTAACTAGCGGAGCTCAAGAGACCCAGTACTTC. Protein sequence: CAILTSGAQETQYF.